This TCR beta chain was found in a study of blood T cell repertoires in COVID-19. Study details: Some COVID-19 samples were acute and others convalescent; all came from the United States, Italy and Spain. T cells, B-cell-depleted T cells, or PBMCs provided the cDNA or gDNA that served as material.

Patients from Seattle were sampled longitudinally, starting during active infection. Looked up from germline, CDR1 is GTSNPN and CDR2 is SVGIG (reference sequence). V lost 0 bases, J lost 3 bases, and 6 bases lay in between. The CDR3 is 13 residues long. Source study methods: Using reference gene primer amplification, nucleated cell counts were estimated. The protocol was immunoSEQ multiplex PCR, while the TCRdb copy is restricted to in-frame clones and leaves out a portion. V, J and clone size are those of that table, while D and trimming were read from the DNA. Among some 110,000 clones listed, about 90% were seen once.

This clonotype was obtained from a man aged 45-65 years with COVID-19, enrolled during active disease. This rearrangement joins TRBV30 to TRBJ1-3; D is unresolved. Specimen: peripheral blood. CDR3 protein: CAWSVAVGNTIYF. In DNA, the CDR3 is TGTGCCTGGAGTGTTGCAGTTGGAAACACCATATATTTT. Full variable domain (missing parts from reference TRBV30 and TRBJ1-3): SQTIHQWPATLVQPVGSPLSLECTVEGTSNPNLYWYRQAAGRGLQLLFYSVGIGQISSEVPQNLSASRPQDRQFILSSKKLLLSDSGFYLCAWSVAVGNTIYFGEGSWLTVV.